This T cell receptor (beta chain) was retrieved from a study of graft-versus-host responses after intestinal transplantation. Across the whole study: Each recipient received a multivisceral, liver-intestinal, or isolated intestinal graft. Induction with anti-thymocyte globulin, then tacrolimus and steroids for around three years, was given to all recipients.

V was pared by 6 bases and J by 2 bases, with 7 bases of the junction left unmatched. This CDR3 is 15 amino acids long. Germline assignment: CDR1 MNHEY and CDR2 SVGAGI. Measured with immunoSEQ multiplex PCR; TCRdb has only the in-frame clones, and not every one. Among about 90,000 clones listed, about 93% were seen once. With respect to this clone: Antigen specificity is unknown.

Broader study findings: GvH clones appeared in recipient marrow, some first in ileum or blood. Early declines in HvG clones that occurred post-transplant were associated with peak circulating GvH clone levels.

Sequences were derived from unstimulated CD8+ T cells sorted from spleen or lymph node cells, sampled before intestinal transplant. The sequence was collected from a human donor who received an intestinal transplant. The V call is TRBV6-5, the J call TRBJ2-1, with 7 bases identical to TRBD2. The CDR3 here is CASSPAGAAYNEQFF. The CDR3 nucleotides are TGTGCCAGCAGCCCCGCGGGAGCCGCCTACAATGAGCAGTTCTTC.